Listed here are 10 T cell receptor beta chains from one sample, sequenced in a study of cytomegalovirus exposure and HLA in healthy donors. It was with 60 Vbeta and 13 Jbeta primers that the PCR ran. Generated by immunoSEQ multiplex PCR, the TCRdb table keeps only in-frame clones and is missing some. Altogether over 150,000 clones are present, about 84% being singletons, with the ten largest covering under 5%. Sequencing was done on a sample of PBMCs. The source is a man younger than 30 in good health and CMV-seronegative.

For the CDR3, the DNA is TGCGCCAGCCCCTTCTTATACGAGCAGTACTTC. Translated: CASPFLYEQYF. The J gene is TRBJ2-7, the V gene TRBV5-1; D is uncertain. Trimming removed 7 bases from V and 4 bases from J, with 9 bases in between. Germline V CDR1 and CDR2: SGHRS, YFSETQ. The CDR3 is 11 amino acids.

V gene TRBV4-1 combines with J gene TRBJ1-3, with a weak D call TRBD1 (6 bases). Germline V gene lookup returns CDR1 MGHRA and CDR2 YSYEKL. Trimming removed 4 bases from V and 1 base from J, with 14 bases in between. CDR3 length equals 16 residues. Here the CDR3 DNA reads TGCGCCAGCAGCCGACAGGTTGTGGATTCTGGAAACACCATATATTTT. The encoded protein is CASSRQVVDSGNTIYF.

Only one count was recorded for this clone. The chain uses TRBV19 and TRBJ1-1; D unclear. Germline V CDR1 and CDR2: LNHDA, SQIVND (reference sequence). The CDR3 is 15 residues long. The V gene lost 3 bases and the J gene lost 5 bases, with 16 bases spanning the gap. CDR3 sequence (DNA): TGTGCCAGTAGTATTCCCACGAAAAGACAAACTGAAGCTTTCTTT. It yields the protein CASSIPTKRQTEAFF.

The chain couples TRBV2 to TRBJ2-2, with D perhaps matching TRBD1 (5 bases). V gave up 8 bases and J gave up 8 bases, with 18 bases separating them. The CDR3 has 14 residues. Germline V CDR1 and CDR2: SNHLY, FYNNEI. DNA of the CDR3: TGTGCCAGCGCTGACAGCCTCTCGGCTGGGGAGCTGTTTTTT. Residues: CASADSLSAGELFF.

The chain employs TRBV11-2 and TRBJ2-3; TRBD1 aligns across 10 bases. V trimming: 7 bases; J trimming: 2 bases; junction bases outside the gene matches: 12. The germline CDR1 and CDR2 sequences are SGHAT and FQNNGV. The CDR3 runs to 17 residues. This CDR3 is CASTHRGQGLSTDTQYF. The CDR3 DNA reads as TGTGCCAGCACCCACAGGGGACAGGGGTTGTCCACAGATACGCAGTATTTT.

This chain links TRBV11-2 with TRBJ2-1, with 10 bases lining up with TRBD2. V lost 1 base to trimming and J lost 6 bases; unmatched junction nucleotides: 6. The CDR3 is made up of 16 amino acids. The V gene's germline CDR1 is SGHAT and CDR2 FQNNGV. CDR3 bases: TGTGCCAGCAGCTTAGGGGCCCTAGCGGGAGTCAATGAGCAGTTCTTC. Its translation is CASSLGALAGVNEQFF.

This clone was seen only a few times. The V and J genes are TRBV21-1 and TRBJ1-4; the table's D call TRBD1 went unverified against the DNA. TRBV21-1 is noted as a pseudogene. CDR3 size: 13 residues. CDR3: CASPTGGCEKLFF. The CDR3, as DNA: TGTGCCAGCCCGACAGGGGGGTGTGAAAAACTGTTTTTT.

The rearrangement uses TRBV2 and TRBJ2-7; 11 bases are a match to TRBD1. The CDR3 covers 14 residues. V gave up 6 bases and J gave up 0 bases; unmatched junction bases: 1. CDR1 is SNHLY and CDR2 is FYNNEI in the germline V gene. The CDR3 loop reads CASRGTGGSYEQYF. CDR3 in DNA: TGTGCCAGCAGGGGGACAGGGGGCTCCTACGAGCAGTACTTC.

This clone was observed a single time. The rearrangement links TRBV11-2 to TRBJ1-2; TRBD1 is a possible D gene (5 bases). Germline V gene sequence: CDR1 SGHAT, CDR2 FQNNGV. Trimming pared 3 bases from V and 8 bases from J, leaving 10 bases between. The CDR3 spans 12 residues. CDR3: CASSLQGFGYTF. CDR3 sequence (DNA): TGTGCCAGCAGCTTGCAGGGTTTCGGCTACACCTTC.

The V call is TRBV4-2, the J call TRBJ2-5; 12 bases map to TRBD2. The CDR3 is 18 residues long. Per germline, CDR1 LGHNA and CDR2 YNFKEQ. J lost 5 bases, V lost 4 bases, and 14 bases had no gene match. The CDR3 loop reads CASSRGPRTSGGWETQYF. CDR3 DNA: TGTGCCAGCAGCCGCGGCCCCCGAACTAGCGGGGGGTGGGAGACCCAGTACTTC.